Below, 14 T cell receptor beta chains from the same sample are listed, as sequenced in a study of OX40 agonist ivuxolimab in advanced cancers. Sequencing used immunoSEQ multiplex PCR; TCRdb keeps in-frame clones, though not all of them. The sample has about 51,000 clones, roughly 80% seen once. The sequencing here drew on CD4+ or CD8+ T cells sorted from blood, taken in a trial of the OX40 agonist ivuxolimab. The receptors originated from an adult with an advanced solid tumor such as melanoma, head and neck, liver or kidney cancer.

The CDR3 region is CASSFRPTGTGDYEQYF. The CDR3 nucleotides read TGTGCCAGCAGCTTTAGGCCCACCGGGACAGGGGACTACGAGCAGTACTTC. The V and J genes are TRBV7-8 and TRBJ2-7; TRBD1 agrees at 10 bases. The trim removed 3 bases at V and 3 bases at J, leaving 11 bases unmatched. The CDR3 contains 17 residues. CDR1 is SGHVS and CDR2 is FQNEAQ in the germline V gene.

CDR3 coding DNA: TGTGCCAGCAGTCACGGACCTAACAATGAGCAGTTCTTC. Its translation: CASSHGPNNEQFF. The genes are TRBV7-3 and TRBJ2-1; D is uncertain. The germline gives CDR1 SGHTA, CDR2 FQGTGA. This CDR3 comprises 13 residues. V lost 6 bases to trimming and J lost 5 bases, with 11 bases between them.

CDR3 sequence (DNA): TGTGCCAGCAGCTTAAGCCGGGACAGGGTACAGCCCCAGCATTTT. Protein sequence: CASSLSRDRVQPQHF. V usage is TRBV7-8 and J usage is TRBJ1-5; 9 bases are shared with TRBD1. CDR3 size: 15 residues. Losses at the gene ends were 2 bases for V and 7 bases for J; bases not matched to a gene: 6. The germline V gene has CDR1 SGHVS and CDR2 FQNEAQ.

A single count supports this clone. V is TRBV5-6 and J is TRBJ1-2; 11 nucleotides match TRBD1. The CDR3 runs 14 residues. Germline CDR1 is SGHDT and CDR2 is YYEEEE. V was pared by 4 bases and J by 4 bases, with 3 bases of the junction left unmatched. The CDR3, as DNA: TGTGCCAGCAGCGCCGGGACAGGGGGCTATGGCTACACCTTC. Translating gives CASSAGTGGYGYTF.

Here the CDR3 DNA reads TGCAGTGCTAGTTTCGGGGAAAAACTGTTTTTT. Its translation: CSASFGEKLFF. V gene TRBV20-1 combines with J gene TRBJ1-4, with D unclear. CDR3 size: 11 residues. The V end lost 3 bases, the J end lost 8 bases, and 7 bases lay between the germline ends. The V gene's germline CDR1 is DFQATT and CDR2 SNEGSKA (reference sequence).

This rearrangement joins TRBV4-3 to TRBJ2-7; no clear D. The CDR3 is 14 residues long. Germline CDR1 reads LGHNA; CDR2 reads YSLEER. The V end lost 1 base, the J end lost 0 bases, and 7 bases lay between the germline ends. CDR3 in amino acids: CASSQVLSSYEQYF. DNA for the CDR3: TGCGCCAGCAGCCAAGTACTGAGCTCCTACGAGCAGTACTTC.

This chain links TRBV27 with TRBJ1-3; D is possibly TRBD1 (5 bases). The ends were cut back, 6 bases at V and 2 bases at J, with 8 bases in the middle. The CDR3 contains 13 residues. Germline CDR1 and CDR2: MNHEY and SMNVEV (reference sequence). CDR3 region: CASSRDPGNTIYF. The CDR3 DNA reads as TGTGCCAGCAGCCGGGACCCTGGAAACACCATATATTTT.

The chain joins TRBV27 to TRBJ2-1; TRBD2 matches at 9 bases. The junction had 5 bases not matched to a gene; V was cut back by 1 base and J by 4 bases. CDR1 and CDR2 (germline): MNHEY, SMNVEV (reference sequence). The CDR3 extends over 16 amino acids. CDR3 amino acids: CASSLFAGGPYNEQFF. CDR3 DNA sequence: TGTGCCAGCAGTTTATTCGCGGGGGGGCCGTACAATGAGCAGTTCTTC.

The chain joins TRBV5-4 to TRBJ1-1; D uncertain. The germline V gene encodes CDR1 SGHNT and CDR2 YYREEE (reference sequence). V was trimmed by 4 bases and J by 3 bases, leaving 13 bases between them. The CDR3 has 14 residues. The DNA of the CDR3 is TGTGCCAGCAGCAGGGTTCCTGCCGACACTGAAGCTTTCTTT. It is translated as CASSRVPADTEAFF.

The genes are TRBV5-1 and TRBJ2-3; TRBD2 aligns across 8 bases. The CDR3 totals 15 residues. Looked up from germline, CDR1 is SGHRS and CDR2 is YFSETQ. V lost 2 bases, J lost 2 bases, and 4 bases stayed unmatched. The CDR3 bases are TGCGCCAGCAGCTTAAGCGGGGGAGTCACAGATACGCAGTATTTT. Translated: CASSLSGGVTDTQYF.

The chain has TRBV2 and TRBJ1-1; 8 nucleotides agree with TRBD1. With 6 bases clipped from V and 7 bases from J, the junction kept 4 bases outside the gene matches. The V gene's germline CDR1 is SNHLY and CDR2 FYNNEI. The CDR3 extends over 12 amino acids. The CDR3 nucleotides read TGTGCCAGCAGCGGGGACAGGTATGAAGCTTTCTTT. Encoded protein: CASSGDRYEAFF.

V is TRBV5-4 and J is TRBJ2-7, with D perhaps matching TRBD2 (5 bases). The CDR3 runs to 15 residues. V was pared by 4 bases and J by 0 bases, with 14 bases between. Germline V lookup: CDR1 SGHNT, CDR2 YYREEE (reference sequence). The CDR3 nucleotides read TGTGCCAGCAGCGCCCGGGATACGAGCTCCTACGAGCAGTACTTC. It encodes CASSARDTSSYEQYF.

This rearrangement joins TRBV19 to TRBJ2-3; D may correspond to TRBD1 or TRBD2 (5 bases each). Germline CDR1 LNHDA, CDR2 SQIVND (reference sequence). This CDR3 has 15 residues. Trimming left V 3 bases short and J 2 bases short, with 12 bases between. The CDR3 DNA follows: TGTGCCAGTAGTATTTCAGGGAGCAACACAGATACGCAGTATTTT. It is translated as CASSISGSNTDTQYF.

The chain is built from TRBV9 and TRBJ1-1, with D possibly TRBD1 on 5 matching bases. The V end lost 4 bases, the J end lost 1 base, and 17 bases lay between the germline ends. Per germline, CDR1 SGDLS and CDR2 YYNGEE. The CDR3 extends over 16 amino acids. This CDR3 is CASSPLTGTGNTEAFF. The CDR3 DNA reads as TGTGCCAGCAGCCCCCTCACCGGGACGGGGAACACTGAAGCTTTCTTT.